Listed below are T cell receptor beta chains from one sample, sequenced in a study of blood T cells in healthy people across ages. A single record per CDR3 protein comes from TCRdb applying MiXCR to the 5' RACE reads. The sample contains roughly 1,000,000 distinct CDR3 sequences, approximately 25% of which appear only once. These data were also filed under a second study, of T cells of mothers and their children.

Sequenced material: blood. These TCRs come from a girl aged 2 to 9 in good health. CDR3s include the opening cysteine and the closing phenylalanine or tryptophan. D genes are given only for firm matches. A clone size is listed for some rows: how often the clone was seen (once, few, many), or a class if it is expanded.

V	size	D	length	J	DNA	CDR3
TRBV27	few	TRBD2	15	TRBJ2-1	TGTGCCAGCATATTAGCGGGAGGCTCCTACAATGAGCAGTTCTTC	CASILAGGSYNEQFF
TRBV28	-	-	13	TRBJ2-2	TGTGCCAGCAGTTTTGGGCTACACGGGGAGCTGTTTTTT	CASSFGLHGELFF
TRBV11-1	-	-	15	TRBJ2-7	TGTGCCAGCAGCTTATCATTGGAGGGCGGCCACGAGCAGTACTTC	CASSLSLEGGHEQYF
TRBV20-1	once	-	11	TRBJ1-2	TGCAGTGCCACAGGGCTAGGGGGCTACACCTTC	CSATGLGGYTF
TRBV29-1	-	TRBD1	15	TRBJ2-1	TGCAGCGTTTTACCGGGACAGGGGGTGATCAATGAGCAGTTCTTC	CSVLPGQGVINEQFF
TRBV12-3/TRBV12-4	few	TRBD2	18	TRBJ2-2	TGTGCCAGCAGTTTAGTCGGAGCGGGAGGGCCGGGCACCGGGGAGCTGTTTTTT	CASSLVGAGGPGTGELFF
TRBV20-1	few	-	15	TRBJ1-1	TGCAGTGCTAGAGGCCTGACAGGAGGGGAAACTGAAGCTTTCTTT	CSARGLTGGETEAFF
TRBV6-1	-	-	13	TRBJ1-1	TGTGCCAGCGTGACAGGTTGGAACACTGAAGCTTTCTTT	CASVTGWNTEAFF
TRBV12-3/TRBV12-4	few	-	16	TRBJ2-1	TGTGCCAGCAGTTTCAGGGCAGGGGCTTCCTACAATGAGCAGTTCTTC	CASSFRAGASYNEQFF
TRBV6-4	-	-	13	TRBJ1-1	TGTGCCAGCAGTGACGGAGGGGGCACTGAAGCTTTCTTT	CASSDGGGTEAFF
TRBV7-2	-	TRBD1	16	TRBJ1-4	TGTGCCAGCAGCTTAGATTCCGACAGGGTGGAAGAAAAACTGTTTTTT	CASSLDSDRVEEKLFF
TRBV4-3	-	-	16	TRBJ2-7	TGCGCCAGCAGCCAAGGAGATCCGGGCAGCTCCTACGAGCAGTACTTC	CASSQGDPGSSYEQYF
TRBV7-2	-	-	14	TRBJ2-6	TGTGCCAGCAGCAAGAACTCTGGGGCCAACGTCCTGACTTTC	CASSKNSGANVLTF
TRBV9	few	-	14	TRBJ2-5	TGTGCCAGCAGCGTTCAAGGAGGAGGGGAAACCCAGTACTTC	CASSVQGGGETQYF
TRBV29-1	few	TRBD2	13	TRBJ2-3	TGCAGCGTTGTTGCGGGGGTGAGTTGGGAAAAGTATTTT	CSVVAGVSWEKYF
TRBV6-5	-	TRBD1	14	TRBJ2-7	TGTGCCAGCAGCCAAACAGGGGAAATCTACGAGCAGTACTTC	CASSQTGEIYEQYF
TRBV27	-	TRBD1	15	TRBJ2-7	TGTGCCAGCAGTTCGTGGGGACAGGGTCCCTACGAGCAGTACTTC	CASSSWGQGPYEQYF
TRBV7-9	-	TRBD1	16	TRBJ2-7	TGTGCCAGCAGCTCAGCCGGGACAGACTACTCCTACGAGCAGTACTTC	CASSSAGTDYSYEQYF
TRBV6-5	once	TRBD2	17	TRBJ2-2	TGTGCCAGTAGTTACGATGGCGGGAGATCGGGCACCGGGGAGCTGTTTTTT	CASSYDGGRSGTGELFF
TRBV27	few	TRBD1	17	TRBJ2-5	TGTGCCAGCAGACCGTACCCGGGACAGGATACCCAAGAGACCCAGTACTTC	CASRPYPGQDTQETQYF
TRBV18	many	TRBD2	20	TRBJ2-5	TGTGCCAGCTCACCAGGGAATCTAGCGGCTTGGCGGAATTATGAAGAGACCCAGTACTTC	CASSPGNLAAWRNYEETQYF
TRBV29-1	-	-	16	TRBJ2-1	TGCAGCACAAAAGGAGAACCGGGTCTACGGTACAATGAGCAGTTCTTC	CSTKGEPGLRYNEQFF
TRBV6-2/TRBV6-3	once	-	15	TRBJ2-5	TGTGCCAGCAGTTACTCGAGTGGGGGTCCGGAGACCCAGTACTTC	CASSYSSGGPETQYF
TRBV12-3/TRBV12-4	few	-	12	TRBJ1-3	TGTGCCAGCAGGCCGCCCGGAAACACCATATATTTT	CASRPPGNTIYF
TRBV20-1	-	-	15	TRBJ2-7	TGCAGTGCTAGAGAGGGTTATGTGAGCTCCTACGAGCAGTACTTC	CSAREGYVSSYEQYF
TRBV9	few	TRBD2	16	TRBJ2-3	TGTGCCAGCAGCTTTGGACTAGCGGGGTACACAGATACGCAGTATTTT	CASSFGLAGYTDTQYF
TRBV20-1	few	-	14	TRBJ2-7	TGCAGTGCTAGAGATTTTAGCGGTTCCTACGAGCAGTACTTC	CSARDFSGSYEQYF
TRBV10-2	-	-	15	TRBJ2-6	TGCGCCAGCACCGCTGTGGGATCTGGGGCCAACGTCCTGACTTTC	CASTAVGSGANVLTF
TRBV20-1	-	TRBD1	17	TRBJ2-6	TGCAGTGCGTACCGGGACAGCAGACTCTCTGGGGCCAACGTCCTGACTTTC	CSAYRDSRLSGANVLTF
TRBV29-1	few	TRBD1	14	TRBJ2-7	TGCAGCGCCTCCCCTCGGGACAGATCTTACGAGCAGTACTTC	CSASPRDRSYEQYF
TRBV7-3	few	TRBD1	16	TRBJ2-7	TGTGCCAGCAGCTCCCGACCCGGACAGGGGAGCGACGAGCAGTACTTC	CASSSRPGQGSDEQYF
TRBV20-1	few	TRBD2	14	TRBJ2-1	TGCAGTGCTAGCGGGAGGGGTTCCGACAATGAGCAGTTCTTC	CSASGRGSDNEQFF
TRBV14	-	-	15	TRBJ1-3	TGTGCCAGCAGCCAAAGAGGGTTTTCTGGAAACACCATATATTTT	CASSQRGFSGNTIYF
TRBV7-2	-	-	15	TRBJ2-7	TGTGCCAGCAGCTTATGGGGGGGCGCCCCCTACGAGCAGTACTTC	CASSLWGGAPYEQYF
TRBV7-2	many	-	14	TRBJ2-1	TGTGCCAGCAGCTTAGAGGTAGCGGTCAATGAGCAGTTCTTC	CASSLEVAVNEQFF
TRBV20-1	few	-	12	TRBJ2-3	TGCAGTCCATCCCCTGTGACAGATACGCAGTATTTT	CSPSPVTDTQYF
TRBV29-1	few	-	14	TRBJ2-1	TGCAGCGTCGGACGGGGGATTTCCTACAGTGAGCAGTTCTTC	CSVGRGISYSEQFF
TRBV7-3	few	TRBD2	15	TRBJ2-3	TGTGCCAGCAGCCTTAGCGGGGGGGCCTCAGATACGCAGTATTTT	CASSLSGGASDTQYF
TRBV28	few	TRBD2	14	TRBJ2-7	TGTGCCAGCAGGACGCTAGCGGGGCTCTACGAGCAGTACTTC	CASRTLAGLYEQYF
TRBV4-3	-	-	15	TRBJ1-3	TGCGCCAGCAGCCACATTGCTGACTCTGGAAACACCATATATTTT	CASSHIADSGNTIYF
TRBV4-1	few	-	15	TRBJ2-3	TGCGCCAGCAGCCAAATCGGTTCCGGATCAGATACGCAGTATTTT	CASSQIGSGSDTQYF
TRBV7-8	-	-	17	TRBJ1-5	TGTGCCAGCAGCCCAAACTTCTGGGGGATTGGAAATCAGCCCCAGCATTTT	CASSPNFWGIGNQPQHF
TRBV10-2	few	-	12	TRBJ1-1	TGCGCCAGCAGCCAAGGGGGGGCTGAAGCTTTCTTT	CASSQGGAEAFF
TRBV6-6	few	TRBD2	13	TRBJ2-1	TGTGCCAGCAGTTACAGCCTAGCGGCCGAAAAGTTCTTC	CASSYSLAAEKFF
TRBV20-1	-	-	12	TRBJ2-2	TGCAGTGCTAGGGTGAACACCGGGGAGCTGTTTTTT	CSARVNTGELFF
TRBV28	-	-	14	TRBJ1-4	TGTGCCAGCAGTTTAAGGCCAGAGGATGAAAAACTGTTTTTT	CASSLRPEDEKLFF
TRBV9	-	-	15	TRBJ2-3	TGTGCCAGCAGCGTCTACTCACAGGCTACAGATACGCAGTATTTT	CASSVYSQATDTQYF
TRBV7-2	-	-	14	TRBJ2-7	TGTGCCAGCAGCTTACGGCGGGGCTCCTACGAGCAGTACTTC	CASSLRRGSYEQYF
TRBV4-2	-	-	15	TRBJ1-2	TGTGCCAGCAGCCAAGAGCAGGGGCAAGGCTATGGCTACACCTTC	CASSQEQGQGYGYTF
TRBV6-5	-	-	13	TRBJ2-3	TGTGCCAGCAGTCCCGGGACTTCAGATACGCAGTATTTT	CASSPGTSDTQYF